The TCR beta chain under discussion was sequenced for a study of T cell responses to AZD1222 COVID-19 vaccine. Study-wide points: Recipients of AZD1222 seropositive at baseline numbered only five or six. Nearly half of spike-specific TCRs reportedly target unmutated variant regions.

The V and J ends lost 6 bases and 6 bases respectively, with 20 bases between them. The CDR3 loop spans 14 amino acids. Looked up from germline, CDR1 is SQVTM and CDR2 is ANQGSEA. A remark on this clone: Its antigen is currently unknown.

Clones were read by immunoSEQ multiplex PCR, and TCRdb kept only the in-frame ones, dropping some. The data show about 120,000 clones, around 93% seen once. V and J are TRBV29-1 and TRBJ1-1; possibly TRBD1 for D (6 bases). Sequenced material: peripheral blood, taken on day 0 of AZD1222 vaccination. The TCR originated in an adult in good health. The CDR3 loop is CSVWNRAGWAEAFF. The CDR3 nucleotides read TGCAGCGTATGGAACAGGGCCGGATGGGCTGAAGCTTTCTTT.